This T cell receptor (beta chain) originates from a study of Ad26.COV2.S vaccination and SARS-CoV-2 variants. Study as a whole: Participants got Ad26.COV2.S intramuscularly, once or twice 56 days apart.

The study's findings and limits: Whether participants received vaccine or placebo, their non-spike TCR breadth was similar.

TCRdb keeps only in-frame clones here, not all; method: immunoSEQ multiplex PCR. The sample contains about 680,000 clones, 89% of which appear only once. From germline, CDR1 is LGHNA and CDR2 YSLEER. The CDR3 contains 15 residues. The V end was cut by 3 bases, the J end by 5 bases, with 16 bases between. As regards this clone: Its specificity is unknown.

The sample's treatment: about 20 received Ad26.COV2.S at low or high dose, single or two shots; a few received placebo; per-sample allocation not given. The samples date from day 63 after the first vaccine or placebo injection. Within Boston, the person who donated was an adult of 18-55 years. An Ad26 vector that expressed Wuhan-strain SARS-CoV-2 spike constituted the vaccine. The receptor comes from a person aged 18 to 65 who received the Ad26.COV2.S COVID-19 vaccine or a placebo. The material was peripheral blood, obtained in a trial of Ad26.COV2.S vaccine versus placebo. This chain uses TRBV4-3 with TRBJ1-1; a weak D match, TRBD1 (6 bases). The CDR3 sequence: CASSQATGLGTEAFF. In DNA form, the CDR3 reads TGCGCCAGCAGCCAGGCCACAGGGTTAGGAACTGAAGCTTTCTTT.